The rows below give T cell receptor beta chains drawn from one sample of a study of cytomegalovirus exposure and HLA in healthy donors. Only in-frame clones appear in the TCRdb table, and some are missing; sequencing was by immunoSEQ multiplex PCR. The sample yields roughly 160,000 clones, about 77% seen once. Specimen: PBMCs. The receptors were gathered from a young man in good health and CMV-seronegative. Both conserved end residues are part of each CDR3. Fields, in order: D gene, J gene, V gene, clone size, CDR3 protein, CDR3 DNA. A D gene is named only where the DNA matches it firmly. Rows may omit the clone size; those that give it use once, few, many or a size class.

NA | TRBJ1-5 | TRBV30 | NA | CAWSDGGAKQPQHF | TGTGCCTGGAGTGATGGAGGGGCGAAGCAGCCCCAGCATTTT
TRBD1 | TRBJ2-6 | TRBV4-1 | once | CASSQGTGVFGANVLTF | TGCGCCAGCAGCCAAGGGACAGGGGTATTTGGGGCCAACGTCCTGACTTTC
TRBD1 | TRBJ1-6 | TRBV19 | NA | CASSTTGSRSPLHF | TGTGCCAGTAGTACGACAGGGTCGAGGTCACCCCTCCACTTT
NA | TRBJ1-1 | TRBV6-6 | NA | CASSYPTGNTEAFF | TGTGCCAGCAGTTACCCGACAGGGAACACTGAAGCTTTCTTT
NA | TRBJ2-1 | TRBV10-2 | NA | CASSETSYSEQFF | TGCGCCAGCAGTGAGACCTCTTACAGTGAGCAGTTCTTC
TRBD1 | TRBJ2-3 | TRBV4-1 | NA | CASSHTPQQGSYTDTQYF | TGCGCCAGCAGCCACACTCCACAACAGGGGTCCTACACAGATACGCAGTATTTT
NA | TRBJ2-7 | TRBV6-5 | NA | CASSYSPGSYEQYF | TGTGCCAGCAGTTACTCCCCCGGGTCTTACGAGCAGTACTTC
NA | TRBJ1-3 | TRBV9 | NA | CASSVGGDGNTIYF | TGTGCCAGCAGCGTGGGAGGGGATGGAAACACCATATATTTT
NA | TRBJ1-1 | TRBV11-2 | NA | CASSLEGAMNTEAFF | TGTGCCAGCAGCTTAGAGGGGGCCATGAACACTGAAGCTTTCTTT
NA | TRBJ2-7 | TRBV7-2 | NA | CASSLAAGTYEQYF | TGTGCCAGCAGCTTAGCGGCAGGGACCTACGAGCAGTACTTC
TRBD2 | TRBJ2-1 | TRBV2 | NA | CASSEVVIAGVGNEQFF | TGTGCCAGCAGTGAAGTGGTAATAGCGGGAGTCGGTAATGAGCAGTTCTTC
NA | TRBJ1-4 | TRBV27 | NA | CASSLPSPLSRVTATNEKLFF | TGTGCCAGCAGTCTACCCTCTCCTCTCTCCAGGGTAACTGCAACTAATGAAAAACTGTTTTTT
NA | TRBJ2-7 | TRBV4-1 | NA | CASSIHRENYEQYF | TGCGCCAGCAGCATTCACAGGGAAAACTACGAGCAGTACTTC
NA | TRBJ2-7 | TRBV5-1 | NA | CASTDSLGQITTYEQYF | TGCGCCAGCACAGATTCCCTGGGGCAGATTACCACCTACGAGCAGTACTTC
NA | TRBJ2-3 | TRBV30 | once | CAWSVPIRTSTDTQYF | TGTGCCTGGAGTGTCCCCATTAGGACTAGCACAGATACGCAGTATTTT
NA | TRBJ2-2 | TRBV29-1 | NA | CSVGPSGPNTGELFF | TGCAGCGTGGGGCCCTCCGGTCCTAACACCGGGGAGCTGTTTTTT
NA | TRBJ2-5 | TRBV9 | NA | CASSVGAIEQETQYF | TGTGCCAGCAGTGTAGGGGCAATCGAACAAGAGACCCAGTACTTC
TRBD1 | TRBJ2-7 | TRBV6-6 | few | CASSLPRDSYEQYF | TGTGCCAGCAGTCTTCCTAGGGACAGCTACGAGCAGTACTTC
NA | TRBJ2-7 | TRBV28 | NA | CASRAGQTFYEQYF | TGTGCCAGCAGGGCGGGGCAGACCTTCTACGAGCAGTACTTC
NA | TRBJ2-2 | TRBV10-3 | NA | CAISERVDTGELFF | TGTGCCATCAGTGAGCGGGTGGACACCGGGGAGCTGTTTTTT
NA | TRBJ1-2 | TRBV4-1 | NA | CASSQEQGNYGYTF | TGCGCCAGCAGCCAAGAACAGGGTAACTATGGCTACACCTTC
TRBD2 | TRBJ2-1 | TRBV30 | NA | CAWSVRSLAVGGEQFF | TGTGCCTGGAGTGTACGGTCACTAGCGGTCGGTGGTGAGCAGTTCTTC
NA | TRBJ2-5 | TRBV4-2 | NA | CASGLTTGLQETQYF | TGTGCCAGCGGGCTAACGACAGGTTTACAAGAGACCCAGTACTTC
TRBD1 | TRBJ2-7 | TRBV25-1 | NA | CASSAGTGRPYEQYF | TGTGCCAGCAGTGCTGGGACAGGGCGGCCCTACGAGCAGTACTTC
NA | TRBJ2-5 | TRBV4-1 | NA | CASSQIQGYQETQYF | TGCGCCAGCAGCCAAATTCAGGGGTACCAAGAGACCCAGTACTTC
TRBD2 | TRBJ2-5 | TRBV2 | NA | CANGDPAGGQETQYF | TGTGCCAACGGGGACCCAGCGGGGGGCCAAGAGACCCAGTACTTC
TRBD1 | TRBJ2-5 | TRBV19 | NA | CASSLGGIRETQYF | TGTGCCAGTAGTTTAGGGGGCATCAGGGAGACCCAGTACTTC
NA | TRBJ2-7 | TRBV14 | NA | CASSQEGAGREQYF | TGTGCCAGCAGCCAAGAGGGGGCAGGGCGCGAGCAGTACTTC
TRBD1 | TRBJ1-4 | TRBV11-2 | NA | CASSSRQGDEKLFF | TGTGCCAGCAGCTCCCGACAGGGTGATGAAAAACTGTTTTTT
NA | TRBJ2-7 | TRBV4-1 | NA | CASSQARAYEQYF | TGCGCCAGCAGCCAAGCCAGGGCCTACGAGCAGTACTTC
TRBD2 | TRBJ2-7 | TRBV10-3 | few | CAISEGLAAVEQYF | TGTGCCATCAGTGAGGGACTAGCGGCTGTTGAGCAGTACTTC
TRBD2 | TRBJ2-5 | TRBV7-2 | NA | CASSGRAGPSETQYF | TGTGCCAGCAGCGGGAGGGCGGGCCCTTCGGAGACCCAGTACTTC
TRBD2 | TRBJ2-7 | TRBV10-2 | NA | CASSERLAVSYEQYF | TGCGCCAGCAGTGAACGGCTAGCGGTCTCCTACGAGCAGTACTTC
NA | TRBJ2-5 | TRBV6-5 | NA | CASSSQRLYQETQYF | TGTGCCAGCAGTTCCCAGCGTCTGTACCAAGAGACCCAGTACTTC
NA | TRBJ2-3 | TRBV7-9 | NA | CASSVDTTDTQYF | TGTGCCAGCAGCGTAGACACCACAGATACGCAGTATTTT
TRBD1 | TRBJ1-1 | TRBV18 | few | CASSQIRTGDMNTEAFF | TGTGCCAGCTCACAAATTCGGACAGGGGACATGAACACTGAAGCTTTCTTT
NA | TRBJ2-1 | TRBV4-3 | NA | CASSQGVGANNEQFF | TGCGCCAGCAGCCAAGGAGTAGGAGCCAACAATGAGCAGTTCTTC